Listed below are T cell receptor beta chains from one sample, sequenced in a study of radiation and T cells in renal cell carcinoma. Repertoires were generated with immunoSEQ multiplex PCR, while TCRdb's copy carries only in-frame clones and drops some. This table holds 100,000 to 150,000 clones, around 81% found once. Sequenced material: blood, taken from a patient whose treatment included radiotherapy and nephrectomy. These receptors all come from a man aged 50 to 59 with renal cell carcinoma. The CDR3 runs from the conserved cysteine through the conserved F or W. A D gene is named only where the DNA matches it firmly. Size values are once, few and many counts, or a class for expanded clones, and some rows have none.

d_gene	len	v_gene	j_gene	abundance	CDR3aa	CDR3nt
TRBD1	16	TRBV27	TRBJ1-6	.	CASSLIPGQGRIPLHF	TGTGCCAGCAGTTTAATACCAGGACAGGGTAGAATACCCCTCCACTTT
TRBD1	15	TRBV25-1	TRBJ1-1	many	CASSPQGAKYTEAFF	TGTGCCAGCAGTCCTCAGGGGGCGAAGTACACTGAAGCTTTCTTT
TRBD1	15	TRBV19	TRBJ1-2	.	CASSRGTGDFYGYTF	TGTGCCAGTAGTCGCGGGACAGGAGACTTTTATGGCTACACCTTC
.	14	TRBV7-9	TRBJ1-1	once	CASSLTVTNTEAFF	TGTGCCAGCAGCTTAACGGTCACGAACACTGAAGCTTTCTTT
.	18	TRBV10-3	TRBJ1-1	.	CAITQTDPGPTTNTEAFF	TGTGCCATCACCCAAACGGACCCAGGTCCTACGACAAACACTGAAGCTTTCTTT
TRBD2	14	TRBV5-1	TRBJ2-7	.	CASSPPGGGDEQYF	TGCGCCAGCAGCCCTCCGGGGGGTGGGGACGAGCAGTACTTC
.	17	TRBV5-1	TRBJ1-3	few	CASSLALGRMSGNTIYF	TGCGCCAGCAGCTTGGCCCTCGGTAGAATGAGTGGAAACACCATATATTTT
TRBD1	16	TRBV4-2	TRBJ2-2	.	CASSPRGQGASGELFF	TGTGCCAGCAGCCCCAGGGGACAGGGGGCCTCCGGGGAGCTGTTTTTT
.	14	TRBV5-1	TRBJ2-7	once	CASSPSTDSYEQYF	TGCGCCAGCAGCCCTTCGACAGATTCCTACGAGCAGTACTTC
TRBD1	18	TRBV5-6	TRBJ2-1	once	CASSDRGKRGRLYNEQFF	TGTGCCAGCAGCGACAGGGGAAAGAGAGGGAGGCTCTACAATGAGCAGTTCTTC
.	13	TRBV6-1	TRBJ2-7	.	CASSAREVYEQYF	TGTGCCAGCAGTGCGCGTGAAGTGTACGAGCAGTACTTC
.	14	TRBV5-1	TRBJ2-5	few	CASSLVQGIETQYF	TGCGCCAGCAGCTTGGTACAGGGAATTGAGACCCAGTACTTC
TRBD1	15	TRBV7-2	TRBJ2-1	.	CASSPDRASVNEQFF	TGTGCCAGCAGCCCGGACAGGGCAAGTGTCAATGAGCAGTTCTTC
.	12	TRBV19	TRBJ1-2	.	CASSTQEGPYTF	TGTGCCAGTAGTACCCAGGAAGGTCCCTACACCTTC
.	15	TRBV4-1	TRBJ2-7	many	CASSQEPGNAYEQYF	TGCGCCAGCAGCCAGGAGCCCGGGAACGCCTACGAGCAGTACTTC
.	14	TRBV5-1	TRBJ2-7	.	CASSSQGDRNEQYF	TGCGCCAGCAGCTCACAGGGTGATAGGAACGAGCAGTACTTC
.	15	TRBV7-2	TRBJ2-2	.	CASSPRTLGTGELFF	TGTGCCAGCAGCCCACGGACTTTGGGCACCGGGGAGCTGTTTTTT
.	14	TRBV2	TRBJ1-1	.	CASSEIRVGTEAFF	TGTGCCAGCAGCGAAATCAGGGTCGGGACTGAAGCTTTCTTT
.	15	TRBV5-1	TRBJ1-2	.	CASSLGAGLNYGYTF	TGCGCCAGCAGCCTCGGCGCAGGGCTTAACTATGGCTACACCTTC
.	17	TRBV6-1	TRBJ1-3	.	CASSEALGGYSGNTIYF	TGTGCCAGCAGTGAAGCCCTGGGGGGATACTCTGGAAACACCATATATTTT
TRBD2	16	TRBV7-2	TRBJ2-5	.	CASSLGGGQPQETQYF	TGTGCCAGCAGCTTGGGCGGGGGGCAACCCCAAGAGACCCAGTACTTC
.	13	TRBV27	TRBJ1-2	.	CASSAFTGYGYTF	TGTGCCAGCAGTGCTTTTACAGGGTATGGCTACACCTTC
TRBD2	17	TRBV9	TRBJ2-2	.	CASSHGTSGEGTGELFF	TGTGCCAGCAGCCACGGGACTAGCGGGGAGGGCACCGGGGAGCTGTTTTTT
TRBD1	14	TRBV15	TRBJ2-3	.	CATNRQGRTDTQYF	TGTGCCACCAACCGACAGGGGCGCACAGATACGCAGTATTTT
TRBD1	15	TRBV6-1	TRBJ2-7	.	CASSDGTGASYEQYF	TGTGCCAGCAGTGATGGGACAGGGGCGAGCTACGAGCAGTACTTC
.	13	TRBV7-3	TRBJ2-6	.	CASSLAGANVLTF	TGTGCCAGCAGCTTAGCAGGGGCCAACGTCCTGACTTTC
.	13	TRBV5-1	TRBJ2-3	.	CASSLSGRDTQYF	TGCGCCAGCAGCTTGTCCGGACGAGATACGCAGTATTTT
TRBD2	16	TRBV4-1	TRBJ2-1	.	CASSQPQLAPNNEQFF	TGCGCCAGCAGCCAACCTCAACTAGCGCCCAACAATGAGCAGTTCTTC
TRBD1	14	TRBV6-5	TRBJ2-1	.	CASGARTGNNEQFF	TGTGCCAGCGGAGCCCGGACAGGAAACAATGAGCAGTTCTTC
.	14	TRBV4-1	TRBJ1-1	.	CASSQGSENTEAFF	TGCGCCAGCAGCCAAGGGTCAGAGAACACTGAAGCTTTCTTT
TRBD2	13	TRBV19	TRBJ2-1	.	CASSPMTSGSHIF	TGTGCCAGTAGTCCGATGACTAGCGGGAGTCATATCTTC
.	13	TRBV7-2	TRBJ2-1	.	CASSLAFRFEQFF	TGTGCCAGCAGCTTAGCGTTTAGATTTGAGCAGTTCTTC
.	12	TRBV10-3	TRBJ2-7	.	CAISRETYEQYF	TGTGCCATCAGCCGGGAAACCTACGAGCAGTACTTC
.	17	TRBV4-1	TRBJ2-5	.	CASSQDGHGPPQETQYF	TGCGCCAGCAGCCAAGATGGGCACGGCCCCCCACAAGAGACCCAGTACTTC
.	14	TRBV30	TRBJ1-1	.	CAWGRPGSNTEAFF	TGTGCCTGGGGGAGGCCGGGATCGAACACTGAAGCTTTCTTT
.	13	TRBV13	TRBJ2-5	.	CASSFRAGETQYF	TGTGCCAGCAGCTTCCGAGCAGGGGAGACCCAGTACTTC
TRBD1	16	TRBV11-2	TRBJ1-2	.	CASSSRDRVYVYGYTF	TGTGCCAGCAGCTCAAGGGACAGGGTGTATGTCTATGGCTACACCTTC
.	14	TRBV6-6	TRBJ1-2	.	CASSTALGDYGYTF	TGTGCCAGCAGTACAGCCTTAGGAGACTATGGCTACACCTTC
TRBD1	15	TRBV6-1	TRBJ2-1	.	CASSKPGQGGNEQFF	TGTGCCAGCAGTAAACCGGGACAGGGGGGAAATGAGCAGTTCTTC
.	17	TRBV15	TRBJ2-2	.	CATSRKGQNKNTGELFF	TGTGCCACCAGCAGAAAAGGACAGAATAAAAACACCGGGGAGCTGTTTTTT
.	14	TRBV5-8	TRBJ2-3	.	CASSPLARVDTQYF	TGTGCCAGCAGCCCACTTGCACGGGTAGATACGCAGTATTTT
.	16	TRBV6-1	TRBJ1-2	.	CASSERQGPYLNGYTF	TGTGCCAGCAGTGAACGGCAAGGGCCTTACTTAAATGGCTACACCTTC
.	14	TRBV30	TRBJ1-6	few	CAWSVQTYNSPLHF	TGTGCCTGGAGTGTTCAGACCTATAATTCACCCCTCCACTTT
.	13	TRBV7-8	TRBJ2-3	.	CASSRLGPDTQYF	TGTGCCAGCAGCCGCCTTGGACCAGATACGCAGTATTTT
TRBD2	16	TRBV28	TRBJ2-1	.	CASSSPEAGYYNEQFF	TGTGCCAGCAGTTCCCCGGAAGCGGGGTATTACAATGAGCAGTTCTTC
TRBD1	15	TRBV11-3	TRBJ2-2	.	CASSPWTGNTGELFF	TGTGCCAGCAGCCCCTGGACAGGGAACACCGGGGAGCTGTTTTTT
.	15	TRBV7-9	TRBJ1-1	.	CASSPRAGGNTEAFF	TGTGCCAGCAGCCCCCGGGCGGGGGGGAACACTGAAGCTTTCTTT
.	13	TRBV7-9	TRBJ2-1	.	CASSLGGPIEQFF	TGTGCCAGCAGCTTAGGGGGACCGATCGAGCAGTTCTTC
.	14	TRBV10-3	TRBJ1-4	.	CAASPQASNEKLFF	TGTGCCGCCTCACCCCAGGCGTCAAATGAAAAACTGTTTTTT
.	13	TRBV30	TRBJ1-2	.	CAWSGGRGYGYTF	TGTGCCTGGAGTGGGGGACGGGGTTATGGCTACACCTTC
TRBD1	17	TRBV29-1	TRBJ2-5	.	CSVPPDRERTIQETQYF	TGCAGCGTCCCACCGGACAGGGAAAGAACGATACAAGAGACCCAGTACTTC
.	14	TRBV30	TRBJ1-4	.	CAWSGLPFDEKLFF	TGTGCCTGGAGTGGACTACCCTTCGATGAAAAACTGTTTTTT
.	13	TRBV10-2	TRBJ1-5	few	CASSEGDGQPQHF	TGCGCCAGCAGTGAGGGTGACGGCCAGCCCCAGCATTTT
TRBD1	17	TRBV18	TRBJ1-2	.	CASSPPGGTGLNYGYTF	TGTGCCAGCTCACCACCGGGGGGGACAGGGCTAAACTATGGCTACACCTTC
TRBD2	16	TRBV9	TRBJ2-3	.	CASSVRAGTSTDTQYF	TGTGCCAGCAGCGTAAGAGCGGGGACTAGCACAGATACGCAGTATTTT
.	16	TRBV18	TRBJ2-3	.	CASSPRASGDTDTQYF	TGTGCCAGCTCACCACGGGCCTCGGGCGACACAGATACGCAGTATTTT
TRBD1	15	TRBV18	TRBJ2-3	once	CASSRTGEGTDTQYF	TGTGCCAGCTCTCGGACAGGGGAAGGCACAGATACGCAGTATTTT
.	14	TRBV27	TRBJ1-4	.	CASSLSALREKLFF	TGTGCCAGCAGTTTATCCGCCCTGCGGGAAAAACTGTTTTTT
.	15	TRBV2	TRBJ2-2	.	CASSGDTWVTGELFF	TGTGCCAGCAGCGGGGACACCTGGGTCACCGGGGAGCTGTTTTTT